The 14 T cell receptor beta chains given below trace back to one sample, sequenced in a study of T cell repertoires in cytomegalovirus infection. TCRdb reprocessed the reads via MiXCR and lists one record per CDR3 protein. The sample lists about half a million distinct CDR3 sequences, 30% to 40% occurring once. No antigen is known for these receptors. This specimen consisted of cultured PBMCs, obtained from culture after CMV antigen stimulation. These receptors were collected from a human donor in good health (CMV status not recorded). Some clones in this sample may be carry-over from other donors' samples.

The rearrangement uses TRBV11-2 and TRBJ2-1; 9 nucleotides agree with TRBD2. V was pared by 1 base and J by 3 bases, with 1 base of the junction left unmatched. From germline, CDR1 is SGHAT and CDR2 FQNNGV. The CDR3 covers 15 residues. The CDR3 loop reads CASSLAAGGYNEQFF. CDR3 bases: TGTGCCAGCAGCTTAGCAGCGGGGGGCTACAATGAGCAGTTCTTC.

This clonotype has just a few counts. This chain uses TRBV6-2 or TRBV6-3 with TRBJ2-7; maybe TRBD1 (5 bases). Per the germline V gene, CDR1 is MNHEY and CDR2 is SVGEGT. The CDR3 is made up of 14 amino acids. Trimming pared 6 bases from V and 2 bases from J, leaving 14 bases between. Here the CDR3 reads CASSSIYRTYEQYV. CDR3 coding DNA: TGTGCCAGCAGCTCGATCTACAGGACCTACGAGCAGTACGTC.

The sample holds a few counts of this clonotype. This rearrangement joins TRBV2 to TRBJ2-1; 8 bases are a match to TRBD1. Germline V gene data show CDR1 as SNHLY and CDR2 as FYNNEI. The V segment lost 6 bases and the J segment 4 bases; nucleotides outside the gene matches: 8. The CDR3 length is 15 residues. The CDR3 DNA is TGTGCCAGCAGGGATGGGACAGGCCCTTACAATGAGCAGTTCTTC. Protein: CASRDGTGPYNEQFF.

This clonotype was detected many times. The genes are TRBV19 and TRBJ2-2; D ambiguous. V dropped 3 bases and J dropped 6 bases, with 14 bases sitting between them. The germline gives CDR1 LNHDA, CDR2 SQIVND (reference sequence). This CDR3 has 15 residues. The chain's CDR3 is CASSITGFRAGELFF. DNA for the CDR3: TGTGCCAGTAGTATTACCGGGTTTAGGGCCGGGGAGCTGTTTTTT.

This CDR3 reads CATSDSPEAIQQNIQYF. CDR3 nucleotides: TGTGCCACCAGTGATTCCCCGGAAGCGATACAACAAAACATTCAGTACTTC. The chain combines TRBV24-1 with TRBJ2-4; D unclear. V was shortened by 2 bases and J by 5 bases, with 18 bases between the two germline ends. Germline V gene sequence: CDR1 KGHDR, CDR2 SFDVKD. The CDR3 consists of 17 residues.

The sample holds a few counts of this clonotype. The J gene is TRBJ2-3, the V gene TRBV27; possible D gene TRBD1, 5 bases. The germline CDR1 and CDR2 sequences are MNHEY and SMNVEV (reference sequence). The CDR3 totals 15 residues. Deletions cut 6 bases from V and 2 bases from J, with 15 bases between. CDR3 protein: CASSPRARATDTQYF. The CDR3 bases are TGTGCCAGCAGCCCCAGGGCCAGGGCCACAGATACGCAGTATTTT.

The table lists this clonotype with a count of one. V gene TRBV28 combines with J gene TRBJ2-2; TRBD2 matches 12 bases. J gave up 7 bases and V 3 bases, and 12 bases lay outside the gene matches. The CDR3 has 18 residues. From germline, CDR1 is MDHEN and CDR2 SYDVKM. CDR3 nucleotide sequence: TGTGCCAGCAGTTTCGAACTAGCGGGAGGCCCCAGTAGCGGGGAGCTGTTTTTT. As protein: CASSFELAGGPSSGELFF.

This clonotype was observed a handful of times. The CDR3 reads CSVGSGANVLTF. DNA for the CDR3: TGCAGCGTTGGTAGTGGGGCCAACGTCCTGACTTTC. The V and J genes are TRBV29-1 and TRBJ2-6; D uncertain. This CDR3 region has 12 residues. Deletions cut 4 bases from V and 3 bases from J, with 4 bases between. Per the germline V gene, CDR1 is SQVTM and CDR2 is ANQGSEA. The entire variable domain, with the rest obtained from reference TRBV29-1 and TRBJ2-6, is as follows: SAVISQKPSRDICQRGTSLTIQCQVDSQVTMMFWYRQQPGQSLTLIATANQGSEATYESGFVIDKFPISRPNLTFSTLTVSNMSPEDSSIYLCSVGSGANVLTFGAGSRLTVL.

The genes are TRBV4-1 and TRBJ1-4; D gene ambiguous. The V gene lost 8 bases and the J gene lost 8 bases, with 21 bases spanning the gap. This CDR3 comprises 15 residues. In germline, CDR1 is MGHRA, CDR2 YSYEKL. CDR3: CASSHPWETVEKLFF. The CDR3 region has the DNA TGCGCCAGCTCCCACCCCTGGGAAACAGTAGAAAAACTGTTTTTT.

The chain is built from TRBV11-2 and TRBJ1-1; D may be TRBD1 (5 bases). The ends were cut back, 4 bases at V and 8 bases at J, with 14 bases in the middle. Per germline, CDR1 SGHAT and CDR2 FQNNGV. This CDR3 contains 13 residues. The CDR3 spells CASSSRPGGEAFF. DNA of the CDR3: TGTGCCAGCAGCTCACGTCCTGGGGGGGAAGCTTTCTTT. The variable domain in full, completed from reference TRBV11-2 and TRBJ1-1, reads EAGVAQSPRYKIIEKRQSVAFWCNPISGHATLYWYQQILGQGPKLLIQFQNNGVVDDSQLPKDRFSAERLKGVDSTLKIQPAKLEDSAVYLCASSSRPGGEAFFGQGTRLTVV.

The chain joins TRBV7-8 to TRBJ1-1; D perhaps matches TRBD1 (5 bases). This CDR3 spans 14 amino acids. The germline V gene has CDR1 SGHVS and CDR2 FQNEAQ. V lost 8 bases and J lost 0, with 13 bases in between. The chain's CDR3 is CASGTRQMNTEAFF. For the CDR3, the DNA is TGTGCCAGCGGGACTAGACAGATGAACACTGAAGCTTTCTTT.

This sequence joins TRBV20-1 and TRBJ1-1, with D uncertain. The V gene lost 1 base and the J gene lost 7 bases, with 7 bases spanning the gap. Looked up from germline, CDR1 is DFQATT and CDR2 is SNEGSKA (reference sequence). The CDR3 is 11 amino acids. Here the CDR3 reads CSARVGFEAFF. CDR3 DNA: TGCAGTGCTAGAGTGGGGTTTGAAGCTTTCTTT.

This clonotype was seen only a few times. The chain carries TRBV2 and TRBJ1-5; D gene unclear. Per the germline V gene, CDR1 is SNHLY and CDR2 is FYNNEI. V was clipped by 3 bases and J by 5 bases, with 8 bases between them. The CDR3 spans 13 residues. This CDR3 is CASSDGEDQPQHF. CDR3 DNA: TGTGCCAGCAGTGATGGGGAGGATCAGCCCCAGCATTTT.

This clonotype is a singleton in its sample. The chain employs TRBV7-3 and TRBJ1-5; no firm D call. The ends were cut back, 7 bases at V and 6 bases at J, with 7 bases in the middle. The CDR3 contains 11 residues. Germline CDR1 and CDR2: SGHTA and FQGTGA. CDR3 loop: CASNSIQPQHF. The CDR3 nucleotides read TGTGCCAGCAACAGTATTCAGCCCCAGCATTTT.